This T cell receptor (beta chain) is drawn from a study of T cell responses to AZD1222 COVID-19 vaccine. With regard to this clone: Its antigen remains unknown.

Germline CDR1 ENHRY, CDR2 SYGVKD. The V segment lost 7 bases and the J segment 8 bases; nucleotides outside the gene matches: 11. The CDR3 spans 14 residues. General observations from the study: The reported proportion of spike-specific TCRs targeting unmutated variant regions was nearly half. Vaccine-associated CD4 TCRs ranged over spike, dominating at 160-218 and 743-854. Donors in the cohort were predominantly white British and more often female, and clonal diversity was possibly underestimated.

The data were produced by immunoSEQ multiplex PCR, yet TCRdb's version contains in-frame clones alone and is incomplete. The sample lists fewer than 150,000 clones, more than 75% occurring once. This receptor was obtained from an adult who received the AZD1222 COVID-19 vaccine. The chain is built from TRBV10-3 and TRBJ2-1; 7 bases agree with TRBD1. The sample here was peripheral blood, taken 28 days after the second AZD1222 dose. The chain's CDR3 is CAIMVGTEKDEQFF. The CDR3 region has the DNA TGTGCCATCATGGTCGGGACAGAGAAGGATGAGCAGTTCTTC.